Below, 28 T cell receptor beta chains from the same sample are listed, as sequenced in a study of vaccination and CD4 T cells after COVID-19. With the Oncomine TCR Beta short-read assay, DNA from cultured CD4+ T cells was sequenced. Via MiXCR, TCRdb re-called the PCR reads, giving one row per CDR3 protein. The profile shows around 11,000 distinct CDR3 sequences, over 50% of them singletons. Their antigen targets remain unknown. Treatment meaning: roughly 10-day PBMC culture with coronavirus spike peptide pools or control peptides (ViraFEST assay). Sequenced sample: CD4+ T cells from blood, cultured in vitro. These TCRs come from a human donor who had recovered from COVID-19.

The rearrangement uses TRBV28 and TRBJ2-7; 12 bases align to TRBD2. V trimming: 6 bases; J trimming: 4 bases; junction bases outside the gene matches: 7. Germline-derived CDR1 and CDR2 are MDHEN and SYDVKM. This CDR3 has 15 residues. CDR3 sequence reads: CASSPTSGSRYEQYF. In DNA form, the CDR3 reads TGTGCCAGCAGCCCGACTAGCGGGAGTCGTTACGAGCAGTACTTC.

V is TRBV28 and J is TRBJ2-7, with D maybe TRBD2 (5 bases). Trimming pared 6 bases from V and 2 bases from J, leaving 17 bases between. The germline V gene has CDR1 MDHEN and CDR2 SYDVKM. The CDR3 has 15 residues. This CDR3 is CASRKPTPGTYEQYF. CDR3 bases: TGTGCCAGCAGAAAACCCACACCGGGGACCTACGAGCAGTACTTC.

The table lists this clonotype with a few counts. V gene TRBV20-1 combines with J gene TRBJ1-5; D may be TRBD1 (6 bases). The CDR3 runs to 15 residues. Germline lookup yields CDR1 DFQATT and CDR2 SNEGSKA (reference sequence). V lost 1 base, J lost 3 bases, and 13 bases lay in between. The CDR3 DNA follows: TGCAGTGCTAGAGTTTTTCCAGGGGTCAATCAGCCCCAGCATTTT. The encoded protein is CSARVFPGVNQPQHF.

V gene TRBV6-5 combines with J gene TRBJ1-3; no clear D gene. Trimming left V 4 bases short and J 2 bases short, with 15 bases between. Germline CDR1 and CDR2: MNHEY and SVGAGI. This CDR3 has 16 amino acids. CDR3 amino acids: CASSSAPGGAGNTIYF. The CDR3 coding sequence is TGTGCCAGCAGTTCAGCCCCAGGTGGAGCTGGAAACACCATATATTTT.

This chain connects TRBV18 to TRBJ2-4; 9 bases match TRBD1. CDR3 length: 16 amino acids. Trimming cost V 3 bases and J 2 bases; bases outside gene matches: 5. The germline V gene encodes CDR1 KGHSH and CDR2 LQKENI. CDR3: CASSPPGTGSKNIQYF. CDR3 in DNA: TGTGCCAGCTCACCGCCTGGGACAGGGTCCAAAAACATTCAGTACTTC.

The sample holds one count of this clonotype. The V gene is TRBV7-2, the J gene TRBJ2-1; no firm D call. The CDR3 is 15 residues long. The germline V and J ends were trimmed by 3 bases and 4 bases, with 13 bases remaining between them. The germline V gene has CDR1 SGHTA and CDR2 FQGNSA. The DNA for the CDR3 is TGTGCCAGCAGCTTCGGCCCCCCTGCATACAATGAGCAGTTCTTC. Protein sequence: CASSFGPPAYNEQFF.

This clonotype has a handful of counts. The rearrangement links TRBV24-1 to TRBJ2-5, with D unclear. Germline CDR1 KGHDR, CDR2 SFDVKD. The CDR3 is made up of 15 amino acids. V was clipped by 2 bases and J by 1 base, with 10 bases between them. Here the CDR3 DNA reads TGTGCCACCAGTGATTACGACAATGGCCAAGAGACCCAGTACTTC. It translates to CATSDYDNGQETQYF.

J is TRBJ2-1 and V is TRBV7-9, with D uncertain. Trimming removed 1 base at V and 9 bases at J, with 4 bases between. The CDR3 contains 11 residues. Germline V CDR1 and CDR2: SEHNR, FQNEAQ (reference sequence). As DNA, the CDR3 is TGTGCCAGCAGCTTAGTTTTTGAGCAGTTCTTC. Translation: CASSLVFEQFF.

The J gene is TRBJ1-2, the V gene TRBV7-9; D is possibly TRBD1 (5 bases). V lost 5 bases to trimming and J lost 4 bases, with 17 bases between them. The CDR3 contains 15 residues. In germline, CDR1 is SEHNR, CDR2 FQNEAQ (reference sequence). The DNA for the CDR3 is TGTGCCAGCAGCCCGGAAGGTGACAGATTCTATGGCTACACCTTC. Protein sequence: CASSPEGDRFYGYTF.

In this sample, this clonotype turned up a few times. The chain couples TRBV7-8 to TRBJ2-3; D ambiguous. Trimming shortened V by 4 bases and J by 0 bases, and 17 bases separated the two germline ends. CDR3 length: 17 residues. Per the germline V gene, CDR1 is SGHVS and CDR2 is FQNEAQ. The CDR3 loop is CASSSTVQITSTDTQYF. The CDR3 DNA is TGTGCCAGCAGCTCGACTGTTCAGATTACTAGCACAGATACGCAGTATTTT.

The chain uses TRBV20-1 and TRBJ1-2, with TRBD1 matching over 9 bases. The CDR3 runs to 14 residues. Germline V lookup: CDR1 DFQATT, CDR2 SNEGSKA (reference sequence). V shed 5 bases, J shed 6 bases, and the junction held 10 bases outside the gene matches. The CDR3 coding sequence is TGCAGTGCTTTCGGGGACAGGGCGGAGAATGGCTACACCTTC. This sequence encodes CSAFGDRAENGYTF.

The gene calls are TRBV7-2 and TRBJ1-5, with D maybe TRBD1 (5 bases). The CDR3 consists of 14 residues. Trimming removed 5 bases at V and 2 bases at J, with 10 bases between. Germline V gene lookup returns CDR1 SGHTA and CDR2 FQGNSA. The CDR3 bases are TGTGCCAGCAGCCCGCGGGACGGCAATCAGCCCCAGCATTTT. As protein: CASSPRDGNQPQHF.

In its sample, this clonotype was seen a few times. The chain is built from TRBV12-3 or TRBV12-4 and TRBJ1-2; D ambiguous. Trimming shortened V by 4 bases and J by 5 bases, and 11 bases separated the two germline ends. The CDR3 covers 13 residues. The CDR3 DNA sequence: TGTGCCAGCAGTTCGGAGGGATTGTATGGCTACACCTTC. Encoded protein: CASSSEGLYGYTF.

Only a few counts were recorded for this clonotype. The rearrangement joins TRBV11-2 to TRBJ1-1, with 8 bases lining up with TRBD1. Germline loops: CDR1 SGHAT, CDR2 FQNNGV. V lost 2 bases, J lost 3 bases, and 8 bases stayed unmatched. The CDR3 contains 16 residues. CDR3 protein: CASSLSTGGLDTEAFF. The CDR3 DNA reads as TGTGCCAGCAGCTTAAGCACAGGGGGTTTGGACACTGAAGCTTTCTTT.

The chain carries TRBV20-1 and TRBJ2-7; maybe TRBD2 (7 bases). Trimming left V 2 bases short and J 9 bases short, with 29 bases between. The CDR3 consists of 17 residues. Germline V gene data show CDR1 as DFQATT and CDR2 as SNEGSKA (reference sequence). The CDR3 region is CSARKFAGASGPGVQYF. CDR3 DNA: TGCAGTGCTAGAAAGTTCGCGGGGGCCTCCGGACCGGGGGTGCAGTACTTC.

This chain uses TRBV6-1 with TRBJ2-5, with 11 bases that match TRBD2. The CDR3 contains 15 residues. CDR1 and CDR2 from the germline V gene are MNHNS and SASEGT. Trimming removed 5 bases from V and 1 base from J; junction bases left unmatched: 3. The CDR3 DNA follows: TGTGCCAGCAGTAAAGGGACTAGCGGCCAAGAGACCCAGTACTTC. It specifies CASSKGTSGQETQYF.

This clonotype counts as large (0.1 to 1%). The V call is TRBV10-3, the J call TRBJ2-1, with TRBD2 identical over 10 bases. The trim removed 11 bases at V and 8 bases at J, leaving 9 bases unmatched. From germline, CDR1 is ENHRY and CDR2 SYGVKD. The length of the CDR3 is 13 residues. CDR3 sequence: CALGPAGGDEQFF. Written as DNA, the CDR3 is TGTGCCCTAGGGCCAGCGGGGGGGGATGAGCAGTTCTTC.

This clonotype rates as large. The chain joins TRBV29-1 to TRBJ2-3, with D unclear. V lost 6 bases and J 0 bases, leaving 10 bases between the germline ends. This CDR3 is built from 13 residues. Per germline, CDR1 SQVTM and CDR2 ANQGSEA. CDR3 in amino acids: CSVVGGSTDTQYF. The CDR3 DNA sequence: TGCAGCGTCGTCGGTGGGAGCACAGATACGCAGTATTTT.

V is TRBV28 and J is TRBJ2-7; TRBD2 matches 8 bases. The V gene's germline CDR1 is MDHEN and CDR2 SYDVKM. The CDR3 extends over 16 amino acids. The trim removed 3 bases at V and 4 bases at J, leaving 11 bases unmatched. CDR3 DNA: TGTGCCAGCAGTTTTAGCGGGGCCCAACGCTTATACGAGCAGTACTTC. It encodes CASSFSGAQRLYEQYF.

The chain employs TRBV5-1 and TRBJ2-5; 10 positions match TRBD2. The ends lost 0 bases at V and 5 bases at J; junction bases unmatched: 7. CDR1 is SGHRS and CDR2 is YFSETQ in the germline V gene. CDR3 length equals 16 residues. The CDR3 region is CASSLEKRGGSETQYF. As DNA, the CDR3 is TGCGCCAGCAGCTTGGAGAAGCGGGGGGGCAGCGAGACCCAGTACTTC.

This rearrangement joins TRBV28 to TRBJ1-2; possible D gene TRBD1, 6 bases. This CDR3 has 15 amino acids. Per the germline V gene, CDR1 is MDHEN and CDR2 is SYDVKM. Deletions cut 3 bases from V and 1 base from J, with 12 bases between. CDR3 residues: CASSFGGRGNYGYTF. The CDR3 region has the DNA TGTGCCAGCAGTTTTGGGGGCAGGGGTAACTATGGCTACACCTTC.

This clonotype is labeled medium-sized. The genes are TRBV4-2 and TRBJ2-5; 7 nucleotides agree with TRBD2. The CDR3 has 17 residues. The V gene end was trimmed by 2 bases and the J gene end by 1 base; junction bases not matched to a gene: 10. CDR1 and CDR2 (germline): LGHNA, YNFKEQ. In DNA, the CDR3 is TGTGCCAGCAGCCAAAATGGGCTAGCGGCCTCCCAAGAGACCCAGTACTTC. Residues: CASSQNGLAASQETQYF.

This clonotype was counted only a few times. The genes are TRBV21-1 and TRBJ2-4. TRBV21-1 represents a pseudogene. There are 10 residues in the CDR3. The CDR3 DNA reads as TGTGCCAGCAGGAAGGACATTCAGTACTTC. Residues: CASRKDIQYF.

This chain joins TRBV2 and TRBJ1-1; TRBD1 might be the D (5 bases). CDR1 is SNHLY and CDR2 is FYNNEI in the germline V gene. Trimming removed 5 bases at V and 5 bases at J, with 24 bases between. CDR3 length: 17 amino acids. CDR3 in amino acids: CASSPELSWGEQTEAFF. In nucleotides, the CDR3 is TGTGCCAGCAGTCCCGAGTTAAGTTGGGGCGAACAGACTGAAGCTTTCTTT.

This clonotype was seen a few times. This chain uses TRBV6-1 with TRBJ1-1; D unresolved. V was shortened by 6 bases and J by 6 bases, with 20 bases between the two germline ends. The CDR3 is 15 amino acids. Germline CDR1 MNHNS, CDR2 SASEGT. The DNA for the CDR3 is TGTGCCAGCAGGGTAAGAGGGTATAGGGAAGCTGAAGCTTTCTTT. Protein sequence: CASRVRGYREAEAFF.

J is TRBJ2-2 and V is TRBV6-1; TRBD2 matches 7 bases. This CDR3 contains 15 residues. Unmatched junction bases numbered 4, after V lost 6 bases and J lost 0 bases. Germline loops: CDR1 MNHNS, CDR2 SASEGT. This CDR3 reads CASSGGLANTGELFF. DNA for the CDR3: TGTGCCAGCAGCGGCGGACTAGCGAACACCGGGGAGCTGTTTTTT.

The genes are TRBV7-9 and TRBJ2-3; TRBD2 aligns across 10 bases. After removal of 4 bases from V and 5 bases from J, the junction contained 9 bases not matched to a gene. CDR1 and CDR2 from the germline V gene are SEHNR and FQNEAQ (reference sequence). The CDR3 loop spans 16 amino acids. CDR3 bases: TGTGCCAGCAGCTGGGGGGCTAGCGGGGGTGTAGATACGCAGTATTTT. Translation gives CASSWGASGGVDTQYF.

This clonotype occurred a few times. This chain connects TRBV20-1 to TRBJ2-1; no clear D. CDR3 length: 11 residues. Germline CDR1 and CDR2: DFQATT and SNEGSKA (reference sequence). Trimming pared 0 bases from V and 6 bases from J, leaving 3 bases between. The CDR3 bases are TGCAGTGCTAGAGATCCCAATGAGCAGTTCTTC. This sequence encodes CSARDPNEQFF.